This T cell receptor (beta chain) was identified in a study of CD8 T cells in ankylosing spondylitis. It was by quantitative 5'-RACE with molecular barcodes that TCR beta libraries were made. TCRdb analysed the 5' RACE reads with MiXCR anew, one entry per CDR3 protein. The top ten hold 0.89% of the sample, which has approximately 400,000 distinct CDR3 sequences, roughly a quarter seen once. This CDR3 spans 14 amino acids. Germline values: CDR1 SGHNT, CDR2 YENEEA. The ends were cut back, 1 base at V and 3 bases at J, with 10 bases in the middle. This clonotype was seen more than once but under ten times. Its antigen is unidentified. General study points: Seemingly distinctive of ankylosing spondylitis blood was a TCR beta motif formed by eight highly homologous variants. Some motif variants were previously reported in reactive arthritis synovial fluid and blood. Clones that were linked to disease were CD8+ and were relatively rare in peripheral blood. Matched ankylosing spondylitis synovial fluid reportedly contained a significantly enriched population of disease-linked clones.

The J gene is TRBJ2-7, the V gene TRBV11-3, with TRBD1 as a possible D gene (6 bases). Sequences were obtained from blood, either unsorted or a sorted T cell fraction (not recorded which). This TCR came from a male donor with ankylosing spondylitis. In DNA form, the CDR3 reads TGTGCCAGCAGCTTAGGAGACAGGAGCTACGAGCAGTACGTC. Amino acid sequence: CASSLGDRSYEQYV.